Listed below are T cell receptor beta chains from one sample, sequenced in a study of cytomegalovirus exposure and HLA in healthy donors. Here immunoSEQ multiplex PCR was the method, and the copy in TCRdb shows in-frame clones only, minus some. The sample shows around 110,000 clones, 70% of them seen only once. Material for sequencing was PBMCs. These receptors were obtained from a man aged 25-45 years in good health and CMV-seropositive. Each CDR3 is given with its conserved first and last residue. Each record gives: clone size, V gene, D gene, J gene, CDR3 protein, CDR3 DNA. A D gene is named only where the DNA matches it firmly. The size entry is marked missing in some rows and otherwise reads once, few, many or a size class.

>few|TRBV13|TRBD2|TRBJ2-1
CASSLEASGAYNEQFF
TGTGCCAGCAGCTTAGAGGCTAGCGGAGCCTACAATGAGCAGTTCTTC
>-|TRBV30|TRBD1|TRBJ2-1
CAWYRDRARNEQFF
TGTGCCTGGTACCGGGACAGGGCAAGAAATGAACAGTTCTTC
>-|TRBV6-6|-|TRBJ1-5
CASSYDRNSNQPQHF
TGTGCCAGCAGTTACGACAGAAATAGCAATCAGCCCCAGCATTTT
>-|TRBV7-2|TRBD1|TRBJ2-3
CASSTPPQGATDTQYF
TGTGCCAGCAGCACACCCCCACAGGGGGCTACAGATACGCAGTATTTT
>-|TRBV5-5|-|TRBJ1-2
CASSLEQGSRGYTF
TGTGCCAGCAGCTTGGAACAGGGTTCGAGGGGCTACACCTTC
>few|TRBV11-1|-|TRBJ2-1
CASSSDKGGYGFWNDEQFF
TGTGCCAGCAGCTCCGACAAGGGGGGGTACGGTTTTTGGAACGATGAGCAGTTCTTC
>-|TRBV5-4|TRBD1|TRBJ1-2
CASSPRTGGVYGYTF
TGTGCCAGCAGCCCCCGGACAGGGGGGGTCTATGGCTACACCTTC
>-|TRBV6-5|-|TRBJ2-3
CASSPRNRATDTQYF
TGTGCCAGCAGCCCCCGGAACAGGGCCACAGATACGCAGTATTTT
>few|TRBV7-9|TRBD1|TRBJ1-1
CASSSSGQMNTEAFF
TGTGCCAGCAGCTCCTCGGGACAGATGAACACTGAAGCTTTCTTT
>-|TRBV4-1|TRBD2|TRBJ2-2
CASSHLLAGGPSGELFF
TGCGCCAGCAGCCACCTTCTAGCGGGGGGCCCCTCCGGGGAGCTGTTTTTT
>-|TRBV7-9|-|TRBJ1-2
CASSSDSGLAYGYTF
TGTGCCAGCAGCTCTGATTCAGGGTTGGCGTATGGCTACACCTTC
>-|TRBV18|-|TRBJ1-4
CASSGAVPANEKLFF
TGTGCCAGCTCAGGGGCGGTTCCCGCTAATGAAAAACTGTTTTTT
>-|TRBV7-9|TRBD1|TRBJ1-2
CASSSGQGINYGYTF
TGTGCCAGCAGCTCAGGACAGGGGATTAACTATGGCTACACCTTC
>-|TRBV19|TRBD2|TRBJ2-3
CASSIVAGGPDTQYF
TGTGCCAGTAGCATAGTAGCGGGAGGGCCGGATACGCAGTATTTT
>-|TRBV19|TRBD1|TRBJ2-2
CASSRTGSGGELFF
TGTGCCAGTAGTAGGACAGGGTCAGGCGGGGAGCTGTTTTTT
>few|TRBV4-1|TRBD1|TRBJ1-4
CASSQDGDRGEKLFF
TGCGCCAGCAGCCAAGATGGCGACAGGGGTGAAAAACTGTTTTTT
>few|TRBV27|-|TRBJ2-3
CASSLLPGTYREGTQYF
TGTGCCAGCAGTTTACTCCCCGGGACATATAGGGAGGGTACGCAGTATTTT
>-|TRBV4-1|-|TRBJ1-2
CASSPLGLSPSYTF
TGCGCCAGCAGCCCTCTGGGGCTCAGCCCCTCCTACACCTTC